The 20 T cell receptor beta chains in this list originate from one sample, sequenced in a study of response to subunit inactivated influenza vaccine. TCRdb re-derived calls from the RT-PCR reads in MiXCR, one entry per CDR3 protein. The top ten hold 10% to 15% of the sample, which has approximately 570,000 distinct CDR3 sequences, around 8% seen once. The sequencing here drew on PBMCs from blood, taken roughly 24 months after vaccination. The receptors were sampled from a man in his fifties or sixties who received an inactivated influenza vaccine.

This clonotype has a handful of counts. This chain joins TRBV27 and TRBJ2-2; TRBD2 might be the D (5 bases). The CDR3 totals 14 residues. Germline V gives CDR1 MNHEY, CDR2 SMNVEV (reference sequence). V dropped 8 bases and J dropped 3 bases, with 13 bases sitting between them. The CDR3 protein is CASCEGWDTGELFF. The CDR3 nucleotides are TGTGCCAGCTGCGAGGGATGGGACACCGGGGAGCTGTTTTTT.

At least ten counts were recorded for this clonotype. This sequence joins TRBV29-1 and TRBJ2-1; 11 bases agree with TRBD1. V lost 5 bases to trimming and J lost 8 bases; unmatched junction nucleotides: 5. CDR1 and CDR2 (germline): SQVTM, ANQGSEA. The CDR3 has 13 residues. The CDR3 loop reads CSVTGQGAHEQFF. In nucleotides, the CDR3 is TGCAGCGTTACCGGACAGGGGGCCCATGAGCAGTTCTTC.

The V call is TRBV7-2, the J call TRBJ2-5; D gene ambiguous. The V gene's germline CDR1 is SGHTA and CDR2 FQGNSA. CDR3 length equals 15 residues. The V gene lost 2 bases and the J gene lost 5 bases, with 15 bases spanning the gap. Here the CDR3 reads CASSLPFRKPETQYF. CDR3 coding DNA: TGTGCCAGCAGCTTACCGTTTAGGAAGCCGGAGACCCAGTACTTC.

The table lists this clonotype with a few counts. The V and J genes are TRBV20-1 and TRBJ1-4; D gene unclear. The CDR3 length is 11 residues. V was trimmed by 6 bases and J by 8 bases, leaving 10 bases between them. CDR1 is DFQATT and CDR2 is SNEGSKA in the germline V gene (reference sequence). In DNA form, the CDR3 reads TGCAGTGCCGGAGCGGAGGAAAAACTGTTTTTT. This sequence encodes CSAGAEEKLFF.

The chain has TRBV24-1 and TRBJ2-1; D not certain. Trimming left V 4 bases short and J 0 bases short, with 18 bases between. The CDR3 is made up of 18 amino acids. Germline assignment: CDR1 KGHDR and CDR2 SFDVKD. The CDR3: CATSDTTGPTSSYNEQFF. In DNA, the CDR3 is TGTGCCACCAGTGACACAACCGGGCCAACAAGCTCCTACAATGAGCAGTTCTTC.

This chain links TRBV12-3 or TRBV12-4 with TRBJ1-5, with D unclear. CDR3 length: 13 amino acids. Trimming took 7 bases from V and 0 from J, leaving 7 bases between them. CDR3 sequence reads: CASTSNSNQPQHF. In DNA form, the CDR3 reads TGTGCCAGCACCTCCAATAGCAATCAGCCCCAGCATTTT.

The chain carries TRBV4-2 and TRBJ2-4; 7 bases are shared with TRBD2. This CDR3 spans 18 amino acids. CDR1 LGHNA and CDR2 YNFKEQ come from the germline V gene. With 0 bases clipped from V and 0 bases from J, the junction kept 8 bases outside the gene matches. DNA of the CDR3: TGTGCCAGCAGCCAAGAGGGAGCGGGGTGGGTAGCCAAAAACATTCAGTACTTC. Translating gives CASSQEGAGWVAKNIQYF.

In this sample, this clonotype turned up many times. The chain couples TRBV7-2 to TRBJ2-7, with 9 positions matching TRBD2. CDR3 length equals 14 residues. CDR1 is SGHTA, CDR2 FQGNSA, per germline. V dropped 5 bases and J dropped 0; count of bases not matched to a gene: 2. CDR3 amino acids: CASSLTSGSYEQYF. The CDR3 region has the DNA TGTGCCAGCAGCCTGACTAGCGGCTCCTACGAGCAGTACTTC.

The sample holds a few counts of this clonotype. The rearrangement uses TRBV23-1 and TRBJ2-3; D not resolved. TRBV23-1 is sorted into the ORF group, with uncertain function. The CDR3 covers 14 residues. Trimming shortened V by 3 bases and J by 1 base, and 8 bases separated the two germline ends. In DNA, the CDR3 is TGCGCCAGCAGTCATTACGGTCGCACAGATACGCAGTATTTT. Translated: CASSHYGRTDTQYF.

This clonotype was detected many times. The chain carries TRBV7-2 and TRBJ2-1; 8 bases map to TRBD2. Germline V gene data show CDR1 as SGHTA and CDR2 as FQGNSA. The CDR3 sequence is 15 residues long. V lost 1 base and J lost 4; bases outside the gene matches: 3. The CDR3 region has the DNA TGTGCCAGCAGCTTAGGCGGGACTAGGTACAATGAGCAGTTCTTC. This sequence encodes CASSLGGTRYNEQFF.

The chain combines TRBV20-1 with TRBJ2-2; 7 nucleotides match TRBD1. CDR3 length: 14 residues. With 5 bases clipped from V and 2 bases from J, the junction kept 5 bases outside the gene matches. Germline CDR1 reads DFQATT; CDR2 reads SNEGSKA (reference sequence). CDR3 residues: CSAAQGVNTGELFF. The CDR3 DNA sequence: TGCAGTGCTGCCCAGGGGGTCAACACCGGGGAGCTGTTTTTT.

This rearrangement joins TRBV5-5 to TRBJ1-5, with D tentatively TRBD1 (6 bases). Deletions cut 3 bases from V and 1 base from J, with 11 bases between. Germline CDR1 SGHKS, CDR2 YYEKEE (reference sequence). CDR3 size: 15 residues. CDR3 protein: CASSSQGPSNQPQHF. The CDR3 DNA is TGTGCCAGCAGCTCCCAGGGGCCCAGCAATCAGCCCCAGCATTTT.

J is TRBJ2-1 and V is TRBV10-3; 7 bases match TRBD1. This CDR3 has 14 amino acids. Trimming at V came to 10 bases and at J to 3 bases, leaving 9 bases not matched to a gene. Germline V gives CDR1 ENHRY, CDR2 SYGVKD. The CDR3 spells CATTGQTLYNEQFF. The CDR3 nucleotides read TGTGCCACCACGGGACAGACACTCTACAATGAGCAGTTCTTC.

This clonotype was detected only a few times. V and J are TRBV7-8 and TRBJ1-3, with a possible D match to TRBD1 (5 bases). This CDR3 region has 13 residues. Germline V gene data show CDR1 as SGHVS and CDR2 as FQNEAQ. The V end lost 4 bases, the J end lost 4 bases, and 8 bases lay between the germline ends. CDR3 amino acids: CASSWGVGNTIYF. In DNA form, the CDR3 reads TGTGCCAGCAGCTGGGGGGTCGGAAACACCATATATTTT. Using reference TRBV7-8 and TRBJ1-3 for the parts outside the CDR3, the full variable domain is GAGVSQSPRYKVAKRGQDVALRCDPISGHVSLFWYQQALGQGPEFLTYFQNEAQLDKSGLPSDRFFAERPEGSVSTLKIQRTQQEDSAVYLCASSWGVGNTIYFGEGSWLTVV.

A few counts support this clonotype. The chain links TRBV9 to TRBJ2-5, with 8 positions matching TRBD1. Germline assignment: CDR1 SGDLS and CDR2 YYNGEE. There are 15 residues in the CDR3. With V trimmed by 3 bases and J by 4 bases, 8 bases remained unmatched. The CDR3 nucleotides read TGTGCCAGCAGCGCGGACAGGGATGGGACAGAGACCCAGTACTTC. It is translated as CASSADRDGTETQYF.

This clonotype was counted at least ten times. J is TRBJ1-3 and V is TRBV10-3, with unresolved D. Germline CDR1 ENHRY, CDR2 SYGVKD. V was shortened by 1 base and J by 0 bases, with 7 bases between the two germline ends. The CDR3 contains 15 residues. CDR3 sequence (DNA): TGTGCCATCAGTGAGTTCCCGGCCTCTGGAAACACCATATATTTT. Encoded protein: CAISEFPASGNTIYF.

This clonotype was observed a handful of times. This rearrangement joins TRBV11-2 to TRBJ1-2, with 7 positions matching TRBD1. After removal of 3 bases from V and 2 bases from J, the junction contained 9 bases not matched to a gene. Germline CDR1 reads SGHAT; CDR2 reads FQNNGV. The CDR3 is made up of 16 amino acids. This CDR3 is CASSFPPGGLNYGYTF. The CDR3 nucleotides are TGTGCCAGCAGCTTTCCCCCAGGGGGGTTGAACTATGGCTACACCTTC.

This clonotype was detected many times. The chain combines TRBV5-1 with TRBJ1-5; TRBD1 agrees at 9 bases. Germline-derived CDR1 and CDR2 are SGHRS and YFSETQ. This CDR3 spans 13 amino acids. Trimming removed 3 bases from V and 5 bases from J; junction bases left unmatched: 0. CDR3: CASSWDRDQPQHF. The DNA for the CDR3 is TGCGCCAGCAGCTGGGACAGGGATCAGCCCCAGCATTTT.

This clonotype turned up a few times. The CDR3 nucleotides read TGTGCCAGCAGCATAACGATAGGATTTAGCAATCAGCCCCAGCATTTT. This translates into CASSITIGFSNQPQHF. The J gene is TRBJ1-5, the V gene TRBV7-2; D not resolved. Trimming pared 5 bases from V and 0 bases from J, leaving 14 bases between. This CDR3 is 16 amino acids long. Germline V gene sequence: CDR1 SGHTA, CDR2 FQGNSA.

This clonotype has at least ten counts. CDR3 nucleotides: TGTGCCATCAGTGGTAACTTCCAAGAGACCCAGTACTTC. Translated: CAISGNFQETQYF. The chain is built from TRBV10-3 and TRBJ2-5; D remains ambiguous. Germline V CDR1 and CDR2: ENHRY, SYGVKD. V shed 4 bases and J shed 1 base, with 7 bases lying between them. CDR3 length: 13 residues.